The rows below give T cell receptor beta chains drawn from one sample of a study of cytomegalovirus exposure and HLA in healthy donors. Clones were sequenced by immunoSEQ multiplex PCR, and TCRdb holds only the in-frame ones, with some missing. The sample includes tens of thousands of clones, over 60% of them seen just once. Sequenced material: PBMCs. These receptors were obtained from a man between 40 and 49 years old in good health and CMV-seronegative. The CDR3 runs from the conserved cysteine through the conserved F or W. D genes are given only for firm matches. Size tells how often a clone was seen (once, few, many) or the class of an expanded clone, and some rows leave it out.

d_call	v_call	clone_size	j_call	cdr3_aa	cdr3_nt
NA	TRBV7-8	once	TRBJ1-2	CASSLGVRGGPNYGYTF	TGTGCCAGCAGCTTAGGCGTGCGGGGGGGCCCTAACTATGGCTACACCTTC
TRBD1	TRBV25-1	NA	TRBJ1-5	CASSVTGSNQPQHF	TGTGCCAGCAGTGTGACAGGGAGCAATCAGCCCCAGCATTTT
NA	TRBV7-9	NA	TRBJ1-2	CASSYFTRGYGYTF	TGTGCCAGCAGCTATTTTACCAGAGGTTATGGCTACACCTTC
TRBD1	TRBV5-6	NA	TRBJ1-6	CASSPGQKYSYNSPLHF	TGTGCCAGCAGCCCGGGACAGAAGTACTCCTATAATTCACCCCTCCACTTT
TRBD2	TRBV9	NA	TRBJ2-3	CASSVEASGSTDTQYF	TGTGCCAGCAGCGTAGAAGCTAGCGGAAGCACAGATACGCAGTATTTT
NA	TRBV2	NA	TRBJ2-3	CASSSGTRTSTDTQYF	TGTGCCAGCAGTTCCGGGACAAGGACTAGCACAGATACGCAGTATTTT
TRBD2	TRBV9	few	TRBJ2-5	CASSTAGGEETQYF	TGTGCCAGCAGCACCGCGGGGGGCGAAGAGACCCAGTACTTC
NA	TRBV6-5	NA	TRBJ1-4	CASSYGQFNEKLFF	TGTGCCAGCAGTTACGGACAGTTTAATGAAAAACTGTTTTTT
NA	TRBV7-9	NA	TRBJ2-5	CASSREETQYF	TGTGCCAGCAGCCGTGAAGAGACCCAGTACTTC
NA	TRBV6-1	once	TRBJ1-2	CASSGRQNYGYTF	TGTGCCAGCAGTGGTAGACAAAACTATGGCTACACCTTC
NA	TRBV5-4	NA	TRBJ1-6	CASSEIRTGGNSPLHF	TGTGCCAGCAGCGAAATACGCACAGGTGGTAATTCACCCCTCCACTTT
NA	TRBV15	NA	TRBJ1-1	CATQKSPTEAFF	TGTGCCACCCAAAAAAGCCCCACTGAAGCTTTCTTT
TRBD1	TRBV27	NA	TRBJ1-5	CASSKGTGRGQPQHF	TGTGCCAGCAGTAAAGGGACAGGGAGGGGTCAGCCCCAGCATTTT
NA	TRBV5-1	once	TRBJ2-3	CASSSGGSTDTQYF	TGCGCCAGCAGCTCCGGCGGAAGCACAGATACGCAGTATTTT
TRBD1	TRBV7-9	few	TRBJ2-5	CASSIRQGETQYF	TGTGCCAGCAGCATTCGACAGGGGGAGACCCAGTACTTC
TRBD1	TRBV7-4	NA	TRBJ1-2	CASSSLKNRDRTNYGYTF	TGTGCCAGCAGCTCCTTAAAGAACCGGGACAGAACTAACTATGGCTACACCTTC
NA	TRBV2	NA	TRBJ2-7	CASRSRDSYEQYF	TGTGCCAGCAGATCCCGGGACTCTTACGAGCAGTACTTC
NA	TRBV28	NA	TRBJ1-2	CASSFRGNYGYTF	TGTGCCAGCAGTTTTCGGGGTAACTATGGCTACACCTTC
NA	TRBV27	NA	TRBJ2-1	CASSLKGADEQFF	TGTGCCAGCAGTTTAAAAGGGGCGGATGAGCAGTTCTTC
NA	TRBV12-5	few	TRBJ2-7	CASGFRVYEQYF	TGTGCTAGTGGTTTCCGAGTCTACGAGCAGTACTTC
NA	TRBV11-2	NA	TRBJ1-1	CASSIVVQGGVSYTEAFF	TGTGCCAGCAGCATAGTCGTCCAGGGAGGAGTCTCGTACACTGAAGCTTTCTTT
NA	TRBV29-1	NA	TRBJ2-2	CSVGTGDGAGELFF	TGCAGCGTTGGTACGGGAGACGGGGCTGGGGAGCTGTTTTTT
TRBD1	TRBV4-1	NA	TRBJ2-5	CASSRGQGTDQETQYF	TGCGCCAGCAGCCGGGGACAGGGAACCGATCAAGAGACCCAGTACTTC
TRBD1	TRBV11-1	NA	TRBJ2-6	CASSLGQGAAGANVLTF	TGTGCCAGCAGCTTAGGACAGGGGGCGGCTGGGGCCAACGTCCTGACTTTC
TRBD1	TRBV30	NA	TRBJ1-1	CAWSWGQAGTEAFF	TGTGCCTGGAGCTGGGGACAGGCGGGGACTGAAGCTTTCTTT
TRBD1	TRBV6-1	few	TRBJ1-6	CASRLQGNNSPLHF	TGTGCCAGCAGGCTACAGGGGAATAATTCACCCCTCCACTTT
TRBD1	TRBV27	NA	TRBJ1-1	CASRTGGTEAFF	TGTGCCAGCAGAACAGGGGGAACTGAAGCTTTCTTT
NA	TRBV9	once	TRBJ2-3	CASSVVAGSTDTQYF	TGTGCCAGCAGCGTAGTGGCGGGGAGCACAGATACGCAGTATTTT
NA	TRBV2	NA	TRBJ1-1	CASFPGTEAFF	TGTGCCAGCTTCCCCGGGACTGAAGCTTTCTTT
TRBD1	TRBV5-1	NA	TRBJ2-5	CASSSGTGQGKETQYF	TGCGCCAGCAGCTCCGGGACGGGACAGGGGAAAGAGACCCAGTACTTC
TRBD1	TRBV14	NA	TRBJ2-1	CASSPGQGFSYNEQFF	TGTGCCAGCAGCCCCGGACAGGGATTCTCCTACAATGAGCAGTTCTTC
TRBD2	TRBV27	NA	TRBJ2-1	CASSFVAGDEQFF	TGTGCCAGCAGTTTTGTAGCGGGGGATGAGCAGTTCTTC
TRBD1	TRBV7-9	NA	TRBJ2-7	CASSSTGISYEQYF	TGTGCCAGCAGCTCGACAGGGATATCCTACGAGCAGTACTTC
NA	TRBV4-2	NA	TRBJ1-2	CASSQDPTGGIYGYTF	TGTGCCAGCAGCCAAGATCCCACGGGAGGGATCTATGGCTACACCTTC
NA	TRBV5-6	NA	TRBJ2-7	CASSYVRWGSSYEQYF	TGTGCCAGCAGTTATGTGAGGTGGGGCAGCTCCTACGAGCAGTACTTC
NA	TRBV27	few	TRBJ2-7	CASSLRVMDEQYF	TGTGCCAGCAGCCTCAGGGTTATGGACGAGCAGTACTTC
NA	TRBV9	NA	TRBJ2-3	CASTYSGGTDTQYF	TGTGCCAGCACCTACTCGGGGGGCACAGATACGCAGTATTTT
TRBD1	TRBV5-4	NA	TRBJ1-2	CASSPASRDRGHGYTF	TGTGCCAGCAGCCCAGCCTCTCGGGACAGGGGACATGGCTACACCTTC
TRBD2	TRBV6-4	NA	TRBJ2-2	CASSDSGLAGELFF	TGTGCCAGCAGTGACTCGGGACTAGCCGGGGAGCTGTTTTTT
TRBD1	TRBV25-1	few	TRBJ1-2	CASSAGQASIGNYGYTF	TGTGCCAGCAGTGCGGGACAGGCATCTATCGGCAACTATGGCTACACCTTC
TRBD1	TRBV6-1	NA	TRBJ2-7	CASSEGGQGYYEQYF	TGTGCCAGCAGTGAAGGAGGACAGGGCTACTACGAGCAGTACTTC
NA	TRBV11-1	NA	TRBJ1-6	CASSFQGPWNSPLHF	TGTGCCAGCAGCTTCCAGGGGCCGTGGAATTCACCCCTCCACTTT
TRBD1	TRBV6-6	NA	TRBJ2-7	CASRPRTGPYEQYF	TGTGCCAGCAGACCCAGGACAGGACCCTACGAGCAGTACTTC
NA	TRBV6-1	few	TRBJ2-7	CASRPGQPYEQYF	TGTGCCAGCAGACCCGGACAGCCTTACGAGCAGTACTTC
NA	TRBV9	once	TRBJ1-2	CASTTDISNYGYTF	TGTGCCAGCACTACGGACATCTCAAACTATGGCTACACCTTC
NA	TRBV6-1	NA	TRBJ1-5	CASLQLGVRNQPQHF	TGTGCCAGCCTCCAATTAGGGGTGCGCAATCAGCCCCAGCATTTT